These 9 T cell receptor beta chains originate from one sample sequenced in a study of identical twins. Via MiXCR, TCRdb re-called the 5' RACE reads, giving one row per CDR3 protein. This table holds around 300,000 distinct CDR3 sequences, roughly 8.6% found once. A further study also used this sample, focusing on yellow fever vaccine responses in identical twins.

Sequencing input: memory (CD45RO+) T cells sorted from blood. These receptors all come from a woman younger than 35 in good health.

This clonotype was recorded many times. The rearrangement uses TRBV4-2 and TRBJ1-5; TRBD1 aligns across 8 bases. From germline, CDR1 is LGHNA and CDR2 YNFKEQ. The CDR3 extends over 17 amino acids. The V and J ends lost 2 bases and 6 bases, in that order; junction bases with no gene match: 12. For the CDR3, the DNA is TGTGCCAGCAGCCAACTCCTCCAGGGGGCTAAGGCTCAGCCCCAGCATTTT. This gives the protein CASSQLLQGAKAQPQHF.

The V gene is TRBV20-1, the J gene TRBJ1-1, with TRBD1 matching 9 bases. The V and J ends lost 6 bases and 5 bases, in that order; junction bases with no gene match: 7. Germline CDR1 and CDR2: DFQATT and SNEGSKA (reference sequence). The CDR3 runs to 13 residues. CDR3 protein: CSAGTGSGTEAFF. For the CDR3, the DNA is TGCAGTGCAGGGACAGGGTCGGGGACTGAAGCTTTCTTT.

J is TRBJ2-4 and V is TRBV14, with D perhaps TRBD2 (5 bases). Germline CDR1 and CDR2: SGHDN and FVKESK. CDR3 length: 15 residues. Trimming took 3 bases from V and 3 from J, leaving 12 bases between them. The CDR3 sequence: CASSQAGGNKNIQYF. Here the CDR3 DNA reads TGTGCCAGCAGCCAGGCGGGCGGAAACAAAAACATTCAGTACTTC.

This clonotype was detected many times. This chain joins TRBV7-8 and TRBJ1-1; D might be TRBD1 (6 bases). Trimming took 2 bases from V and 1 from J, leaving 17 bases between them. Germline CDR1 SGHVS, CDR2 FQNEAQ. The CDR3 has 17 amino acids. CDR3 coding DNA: TGTGCCAGCAGCTTAATTTCTGTAGGGGGAGAGAACACTGAAGCTTTCTTT. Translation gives CASSLISVGGENTEAFF. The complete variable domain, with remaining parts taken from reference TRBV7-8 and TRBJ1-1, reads GAGVSQSPRYKVAKRGQDVALRCDPISGHVSLFWYQQALGQGPEFLTYFQNEAQLDKSGLPSDRFFAERPEGSVSTLKIQRTQQEDSAVYLCASSLISVGGENTEAFFGQGTRLTVV.

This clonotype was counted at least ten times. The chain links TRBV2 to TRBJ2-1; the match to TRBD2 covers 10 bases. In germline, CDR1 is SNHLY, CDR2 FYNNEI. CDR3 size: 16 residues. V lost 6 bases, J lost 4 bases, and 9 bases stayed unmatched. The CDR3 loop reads CASRETSGYDYNEQFF. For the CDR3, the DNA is TGTGCCAGCAGGGAGACTAGCGGGTATGATTACAATGAGCAGTTCTTC.

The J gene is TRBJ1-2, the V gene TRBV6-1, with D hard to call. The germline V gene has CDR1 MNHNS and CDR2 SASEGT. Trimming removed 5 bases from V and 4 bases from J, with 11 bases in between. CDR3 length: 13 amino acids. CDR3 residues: CASSQGPVYGYTF. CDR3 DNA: TGTGCCAGCAGTCAAGGACCGGTCTATGGCTACACCTTC.

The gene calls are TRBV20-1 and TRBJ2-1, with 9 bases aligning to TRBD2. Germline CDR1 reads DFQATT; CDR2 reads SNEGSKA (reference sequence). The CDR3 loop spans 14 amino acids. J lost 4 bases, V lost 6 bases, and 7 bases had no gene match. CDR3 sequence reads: CSARERGAYNEQFF. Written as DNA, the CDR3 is TGCAGTGCGAGGGAGCGGGGGGCTTACAATGAGCAGTTCTTC.

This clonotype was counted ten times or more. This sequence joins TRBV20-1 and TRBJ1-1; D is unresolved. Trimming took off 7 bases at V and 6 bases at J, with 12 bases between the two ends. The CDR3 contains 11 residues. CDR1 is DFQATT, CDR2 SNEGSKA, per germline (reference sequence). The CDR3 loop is CSVPGWAEAFF. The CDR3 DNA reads TGCAGTGTTCCCGGGTGGGCTGAAGCTTTCTTT.

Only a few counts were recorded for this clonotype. The CDR3 is CASSDRVSGANVLTF. The CDR3 DNA is TGTGCCAGCAGCGACAGGGTCTCTGGGGCCAACGTCCTGACTTTC. V gene TRBV7-2 combines with J gene TRBJ2-6; TRBD1 matches at 7 bases. This CDR3 spans 15 amino acids. The junction had 1 base not matched to a gene; V was cut back by 5 bases and J by 0 bases. CDR1 SGHTA and CDR2 FQGNSA come from the germline V gene.